Listed below are T cell receptor beta chains from one sample, sequenced in a study of shared clonotypes between healthy human individuals. The protocol was immunoSEQ multiplex PCR, while the TCRdb copy is restricted to in-frame clones and leaves out a portion. Of hundreds of thousands of clones listed, roughly 83% are singletons. What was sequenced was PBMCs. These TCRs come from a woman aged 35 to 49 in good health. Some clones in this sample may be carry-over from other donors' samples. Each CDR3 is given with its conserved first and last residue. The D gene is left open where the match is weak. Clone size is stated in some rows and not others, as once, few, many or a class when expanded.

d_call: .; clone_size: .; v_call: TRBV29-1; j_call: TRBJ2-2; cdr3_nt: TGCAGCGTTGAAGTTGCGGGAAGCACCGGGGAGCTGTTTTTT; cdr3_aa: CSVEVAGSTGELFF
d_call: TRBD1; clone_size: .; v_call: TRBV2; j_call: TRBJ2-1; cdr3_nt: TGTGCCAGCAGTTGGGGACAGGGAGCTACAGGTGAGCAGTTCTTC; cdr3_aa: CASSWGQGATGEQFF
d_call: .; clone_size: .; v_call: TRBV11-2; j_call: TRBJ1-6; cdr3_nt: TGTGCCAGCAGTGATGGGGCCCGATTGGCCCTCCACTTT; cdr3_aa: CASSDGARLALHF
d_call: .; clone_size: .; v_call: TRBV5-4; j_call: TRBJ2-7; cdr3_nt: TGTGCCAGCAGCTTGGAGCCCCCAGGGTCCCCCTACGAGCAGTACTTC; cdr3_aa: CASSLEPPGSPYEQYF
d_call: .; clone_size: .; v_call: TRBV7-8; j_call: TRBJ2-3; cdr3_nt: TGTGCCAGCAGCCCCAGTTCGGCAGATACGCAGTATTTT; cdr3_aa: CASSPSSADTQYF
d_call: .; clone_size: .; v_call: TRBV19; j_call: TRBJ2-1; cdr3_nt: TGTGCCAGTAGCCGATGGGAGACGGGATATGCGGGTGAGCAGTTCTTC; cdr3_aa: CASSRWETGYAGEQFF
d_call: TRBD1; clone_size: .; v_call: TRBV5-4; j_call: TRBJ1-2; cdr3_nt: TGTGCCAGCAGCATACAGGGGGATGGCTACACCTTC; cdr3_aa: CASSIQGDGYTF
d_call: .; clone_size: .; v_call: TRBV9; j_call: TRBJ2-4; cdr3_nt: TGTGCCAGCAGCGTAGATCTAGCCAAAAACATTCAGTACTTC; cdr3_aa: CASSVDLAKNIQYF
d_call: TRBD1; clone_size: .; v_call: TRBV4-1; j_call: TRBJ2-1; cdr3_nt: TGCGCCAGCAGCCAAGAGAGGAGGACAGGATACAATGAGCAGTTCTTC; cdr3_aa: CASSQERRTGYNEQFF
d_call: .; clone_size: .; v_call: TRBV12-5; j_call: TRBJ2-1; cdr3_nt: TGTGCTAGTGGTTTGGTATTTGAGGGCTATGGAGGCTACAATGAGCAGTTCTTC; cdr3_aa: CASGLVFEGYGGYNEQFF
d_call: .; clone_size: .; v_call: TRBV4-1; j_call: TRBJ2-1; cdr3_nt: TGCGCCAGCAGCCAATCCCTTTATTCCCAGTTCTTC; cdr3_aa: CASSQSLYSQFF
d_call: .; clone_size: .; v_call: TRBV7-2; j_call: TRBJ1-5; cdr3_nt: TGTGCCAGCAGCCTTCAGAGTGGGGTTAGCAATCAGCCCCAGCATTTT; cdr3_aa: CASSLQSGVSNQPQHF
d_call: TRBD2; clone_size: .; v_call: TRBV4-2; j_call: TRBJ2-5; cdr3_nt: TGTGCCAGCAGCCAAAAAGAATTAGCGGGAGCTTTCCAAGAGACCCAGTACTTC; cdr3_aa: CASSQKELAGAFQETQYF
d_call: .; clone_size: .; v_call: TRBV2; j_call: TRBJ2-7; cdr3_nt: TGTGCCAGCAGTGCACAGAGCTACGAGCAGTACTTC; cdr3_aa: CASSAQSYEQYF
d_call: .; clone_size: few; v_call: TRBV7-9; j_call: TRBJ1-5; cdr3_nt: TGTGCCAGCAGCATAAGTTGGGACCTTAATCAGCCCCAGCATTTT; cdr3_aa: CASSISWDLNQPQHF
d_call: .; clone_size: .; v_call: TRBV2; j_call: TRBJ1-1; cdr3_nt: TGTGCCAGCAACTGGGAGGGGAACACTGAAGCTTTCTTT; cdr3_aa: CASNWEGNTEAFF
d_call: TRBD2; clone_size: .; v_call: TRBV29-1; j_call: TRBJ2-7; cdr3_nt: TGCAGCGCGACTAGCGGGACCTACGAGCAGTACTTC; cdr3_aa: CSATSGTYEQYF
d_call: TRBD1; clone_size: .; v_call: TRBV7-9; j_call: TRBJ2-7; cdr3_nt: TGTGCCAGCAGACGAGGACAGGGCTACGAGCAGTACTTC; cdr3_aa: CASRRGQGYEQYF
d_call: TRBD1; clone_size: once; v_call: TRBV5-1; j_call: TRBJ2-7; cdr3_nt: TGCGCCAGCAGGACAGGGACAAACTACGAGCAGTACTTC; cdr3_aa: CASRTGTNYEQYF
d_call: .; clone_size: few; v_call: TRBV2; j_call: TRBJ2-1; cdr3_nt: TGTGCCGGTCTAGGGGCAACTTCCGCCAATGAGCAGTTCTTC; cdr3_aa: CAGLGATSANEQFF
d_call: TRBD1; clone_size: .; v_call: TRBV5-1; j_call: TRBJ2-2; cdr3_nt: TGCGCCAGCAGCTTGGGCGGACAGGGGTTCACCGGGGAGCTGTTTTTT; cdr3_aa: CASSLGGQGFTGELFF
d_call: TRBD1; clone_size: .; v_call: TRBV6-1; j_call: TRBJ2-3; cdr3_nt: TGTGCCAGCAGTGAAGCCAGGACAGGCTTTGGGCGGATAGGGGGAATTGACGATACGCAGTATTTT; cdr3_aa: CASSEARTGFGRIGGIDDTQYF
d_call: TRBD2; clone_size: few; v_call: TRBV14; j_call: TRBJ2-2; cdr3_nt: TGTGCCAGCAGCCAAGATCTACTAGCGGGAAGGGTAGGGGAGCTGTTTTTT; cdr3_aa: CASSQDLLAGRVGELFF
d_call: .; clone_size: .; v_call: TRBV19; j_call: TRBJ1-1; cdr3_nt: TGTGCCAGTAGTAAGGGGTCCGGGGGGATCACTGAAGCTTTCTTT; cdr3_aa: CASSKGSGGITEAFF
d_call: .; clone_size: .; v_call: TRBV5-1; j_call: TRBJ2-2; cdr3_nt: TGCGCCAGCAGCTTGGCCTTAGGACTATCATCCACCGGGGAGCTGTTTTTT; cdr3_aa: CASSLALGLSSTGELFF
d_call: .; clone_size: .; v_call: TRBV28; j_call: TRBJ2-1; cdr3_nt: TGTGCCAGCACCCTGGGTGGAGAGGTAGATGAGCAGTTCTTC; cdr3_aa: CASTLGGEVDEQFF
d_call: .; clone_size: .; v_call: TRBV11-2; j_call: TRBJ2-5; cdr3_nt: TGTGCCAGCAGCTTAGATCTGGCAATAGGAGAGACCCAGTACTTC; cdr3_aa: CASSLDLAIGETQYF
d_call: .; clone_size: .; v_call: TRBV1; j_call: TRBJ1-5; cdr3_nt: TGCACCAGCAGCCACCAACGCCGGGGACCTTTCAATCAGCCCCAGCATTTT; cdr3_aa: CTSSHQRRGPFNQPQHF
d_call: .; clone_size: few; v_call: TRBV18; j_call: TRBJ2-3; cdr3_nt: TGTGCCAGCTCACCACCTAGCACAGATACGCAGTATTTT; cdr3_aa: CASSPPSTDTQYF
d_call: .; clone_size: .; v_call: TRBV28; j_call: TRBJ2-1; cdr3_nt: TGTGCCAGCAGTGGGACGGGGCGCGACAATGAGCAGTTCTTC; cdr3_aa: CASSGTGRDNEQFF
d_call: .; clone_size: .; v_call: TRBV4-2; j_call: TRBJ2-1; cdr3_nt: TGTGCCAGCAGCCAAGGGGCTGGGGGGATCGGTGAGCAGTTCTTC; cdr3_aa: CASSQGAGGIGEQFF
d_call: .; clone_size: .; v_call: TRBV15; j_call: TRBJ1-4; cdr3_nt: TGTGCCACCAGCAGTGGTGGGACACCCGTGAATGAAAAACTGTTTTTT; cdr3_aa: CATSSGGTPVNEKLFF
d_call: TRBD2; clone_size: .; v_call: TRBV11-3; j_call: TRBJ2-7; cdr3_nt: TGTGCCAGCAGGGCGGGAGAAGGGGAGCAGTACTTC; cdr3_aa: CASRAGEGEQYF
d_call: .; clone_size: once; v_call: TRBV15; j_call: TRBJ1-1; cdr3_nt: TGTGCCACCAGCAAAGGACAGAACACTGAAGCTTTCTTT; cdr3_aa: CATSKGQNTEAFF
d_call: TRBD2; clone_size: medium-sized; v_call: TRBV28; j_call: TRBJ2-7; cdr3_nt: TGTGCCAGCAGTTTAGAACGGACTAGCGGATACTACGAGCAGTACTTC; cdr3_aa: CASSLERTSGYYEQYF
d_call: .; clone_size: .; v_call: TRBV4-3; j_call: TRBJ2-7; cdr3_nt: TGCGCCAGCAGCCAAGATCGGGCAGGCGGGCAGTACTTC; cdr3_aa: CASSQDRAGGQYF
d_call: TRBD1; clone_size: .; v_call: TRBV23-1; j_call: TRBJ1-3; cdr3_nt: TGCGCCAGCAGTCAACCTGACCGGGACAGGGGAAGTGGAAACACCATATATTTT; cdr3_aa: CASSQPDRDRGSGNTIYF
d_call: TRBD2; clone_size: .; v_call: TRBV7-3; j_call: TRBJ2-7; cdr3_nt: TGTGCCAGCAGCTTAAGCGGGAGCCCCTACGAGCAGTACTTC; cdr3_aa: CASSLSGSPYEQYF
d_call: .; clone_size: .; v_call: TRBV28; j_call: TRBJ1-2; cdr3_nt: TGTGCCAGCAGTACCCTCCGGAACACCTATGGCTACACCTTC; cdr3_aa: CASSTLRNTYGYTF
d_call: .; clone_size: .; v_call: TRBV2; j_call: TRBJ2-5; cdr3_nt: TGTGCCAGCAGTGGAGCAGGGGAAGAGACCCAGTACTTC; cdr3_aa: CASSGAGEETQYF
d_call: .; clone_size: once; v_call: TRBV5-1; j_call: TRBJ2-2; cdr3_nt: TGCGCCAGCCGCGGTCAGGGTTTGACCGGGGAGCTGTTTTTT; cdr3_aa: CASRGQGLTGELFF
d_call: TRBD2; clone_size: once; v_call: TRBV29-1; j_call: TRBJ2-1; cdr3_nt: TGCAGCGTTCTTGAGGGAGGGTGGTACAATGAGCAGTTCTTC; cdr3_aa: CSVLEGGWYNEQFF
d_call: .; clone_size: .; v_call: TRBV6-6; j_call: TRBJ1-1; cdr3_nt: TGTGCCAGCAGTTTGAGAAAGAACACTGAAGCTTTCTTT; cdr3_aa: CASSLRKNTEAFF
d_call: TRBD1; clone_size: .; v_call: TRBV28; j_call: TRBJ1-5; cdr3_nt: TGTGCCAGCAGTTGGACAGGGGTAGGAGATCAGCCCCAGCATTTT; cdr3_aa: CASSWTGVGDQPQHF
d_call: .; clone_size: .; v_call: TRBV6-1; j_call: TRBJ2-7; cdr3_nt: TGTGCCAGCAAACCCCCGGGGGCCTACGAGCAGTACTTC; cdr3_aa: CASKPPGAYEQYF
d_call: TRBD1; clone_size: .; v_call: TRBV19; j_call: TRBJ1-5; cdr3_nt: TGTGCCAGTGGGGGACAGTTCGGTAATCAGCCCCAGCATTTT; cdr3_aa: CASGGQFGNQPQHF
d_call: TRBD1; clone_size: .; v_call: TRBV5-4; j_call: TRBJ2-4; cdr3_nt: TGTGCCAGCAGCTTGCAGGGGGCCCTAGCCAAAAACATTCAGTACTTC; cdr3_aa: CASSLQGALAKNIQYF
d_call: .; clone_size: few; v_call: TRBV2; j_call: TRBJ2-2; cdr3_nt: TGTGCCAGCAGTGAGGGGAGCACCGGGGAGCTGTTTTTT; cdr3_aa: CASSEGSTGELFF
d_call: .; clone_size: once; v_call: TRBV7-2; j_call: TRBJ2-3; cdr3_nt: TGTGCCAGCAGCCATTGGGCCGGGGGAGATACGCAGTATTTT; cdr3_aa: CASSHWAGGDTQYF
d_call: TRBD1; clone_size: .; v_call: TRBV28; j_call: TRBJ2-3; cdr3_nt: TGTGCCAGCGGGGAGGACAGGGGGTCCCCAGGTACGCAGTATTTT; cdr3_aa: CASGEDRGSPGTQYF
d_call: .; clone_size: .; v_call: TRBV6-5; j_call: TRBJ2-5; cdr3_nt: TGTGCCAGCAGTTACGCCCGTCAAGAGACCCAGTACTTC; cdr3_aa: CASSYARQETQYF
d_call: TRBD1; clone_size: once; v_call: TRBV5-4; j_call: TRBJ2-1; cdr3_nt: TGTGCCAGCAGCTTGGGGGGGACAGATCCCTACAATGAGCAGTTCTTC; cdr3_aa: CASSLGGTDPYNEQFF
d_call: TRBD2; clone_size: .; v_call: TRBV27; j_call: TRBJ2-1; cdr3_nt: TGTGCCAGCAGTTCCGGGACTAGCGGGAGTAGTGAGCAGTTCTTC; cdr3_aa: CASSSGTSGSSEQFF
d_call: .; clone_size: once; v_call: TRBV5-1; j_call: TRBJ2-1; cdr3_nt: TGCGCCAGCAGCTTGGTCTCGGGAGCATACTCCTACAATGAGCAGTTCTTC; cdr3_aa: CASSLVSGAYSYNEQFF
d_call: .; clone_size: .; v_call: TRBV23-1; j_call: TRBJ1-5; cdr3_nt: TGCGCCAGCAGCCCCCGGCTCCAGGGGAGGCCCGGCGGTCAGCCCCAGCATTTT; cdr3_aa: CASSPRLQGRPGGQPQHF
d_call: .; clone_size: .; v_call: TRBV28; j_call: TRBJ2-4; cdr3_nt: TGTGCCAGCAGTGACAATCGATCCGGACGCAAAAACATTCAGTACTTC; cdr3_aa: CASSDNRSGRKNIQYF